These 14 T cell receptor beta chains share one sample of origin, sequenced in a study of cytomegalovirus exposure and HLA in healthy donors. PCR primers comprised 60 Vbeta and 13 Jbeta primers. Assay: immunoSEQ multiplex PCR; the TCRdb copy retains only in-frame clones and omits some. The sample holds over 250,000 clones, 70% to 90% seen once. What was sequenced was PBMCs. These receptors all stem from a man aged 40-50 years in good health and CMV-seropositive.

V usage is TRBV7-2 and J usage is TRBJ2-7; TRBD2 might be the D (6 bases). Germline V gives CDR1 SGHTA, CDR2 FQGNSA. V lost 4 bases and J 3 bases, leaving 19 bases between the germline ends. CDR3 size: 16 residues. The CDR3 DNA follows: TGTGCCAGCAGCTCTTTTAGCGGCCCAGGTTACTACGAGCAGTACTTC. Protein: CASSSFSGPGYYEQYF.

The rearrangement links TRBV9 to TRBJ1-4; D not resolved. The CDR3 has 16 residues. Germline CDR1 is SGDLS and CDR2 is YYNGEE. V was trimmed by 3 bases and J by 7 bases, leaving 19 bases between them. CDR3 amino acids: CASSASSRGPIEKLFF. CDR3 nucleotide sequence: TGTGCCAGCAGCGCCTCTTCTCGAGGCCCGATTGAAAAACTGTTTTTT. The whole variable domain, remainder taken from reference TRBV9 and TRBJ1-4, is DSGVTQTPKHLITATGQRVTLRCSPRSGDLSVYWYQQSLDQGLQFLIQYYNGEERAKGNILERFSAQQFPDLHSELNLSSLELGDSALYFCASSASSRGPIEKLFFGSGTQLSVL.

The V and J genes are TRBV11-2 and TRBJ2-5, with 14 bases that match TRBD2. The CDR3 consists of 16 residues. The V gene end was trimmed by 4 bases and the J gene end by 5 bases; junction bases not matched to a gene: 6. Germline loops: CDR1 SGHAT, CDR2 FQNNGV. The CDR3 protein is CASSWTGLAGVETQYF. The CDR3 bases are TGTGCCAGCAGCTGGACGGGACTAGCGGGAGTCGAGACCCAGTACTTC.

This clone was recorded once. The CDR3 nucleotides read TGTGCCAGCAGCGCGGACAGGGGGTATGGCTACACCTTC. Its protein is CASSADRGYGYTF. The chain uses TRBV5-6 and TRBJ1-2, with 10 bases identical to TRBD1. The CDR3 loop spans 13 amino acids. Per the germline V gene, CDR1 is SGHDT and CDR2 is YYEEEE. V lost 4 bases, J lost 5 bases, and 2 bases stayed unmatched.

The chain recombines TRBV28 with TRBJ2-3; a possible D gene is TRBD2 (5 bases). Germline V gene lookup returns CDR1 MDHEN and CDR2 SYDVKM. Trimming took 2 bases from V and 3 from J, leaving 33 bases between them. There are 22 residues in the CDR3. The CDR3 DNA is TGTGCCAGCAGTTTAGGTCTGTTGGAGGCCTCCCCCATCTCCCTGAGAACAGATACGCAGTATTTT. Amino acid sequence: CASSLGLLEASPISLRTDTQYF.

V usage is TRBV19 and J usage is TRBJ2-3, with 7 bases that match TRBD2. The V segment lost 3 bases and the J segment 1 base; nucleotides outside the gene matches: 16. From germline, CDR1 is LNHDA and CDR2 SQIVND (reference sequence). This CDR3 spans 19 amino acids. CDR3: CASSMGRAGNFRGTDTQYF. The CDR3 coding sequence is TGTGCCAGTAGTATGGGGAGAGCGGGAAATTTTAGGGGCACAGATACGCAGTATTTT.

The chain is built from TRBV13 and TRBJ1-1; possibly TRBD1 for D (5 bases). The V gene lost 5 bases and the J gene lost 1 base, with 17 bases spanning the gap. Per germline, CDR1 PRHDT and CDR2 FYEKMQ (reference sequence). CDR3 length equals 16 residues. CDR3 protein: CASSPGGWGENTEAFF. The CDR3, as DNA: TGTGCCAGCAGCCCCGGAGGGTGGGGGGAGAACACTGAAGCTTTCTTT.

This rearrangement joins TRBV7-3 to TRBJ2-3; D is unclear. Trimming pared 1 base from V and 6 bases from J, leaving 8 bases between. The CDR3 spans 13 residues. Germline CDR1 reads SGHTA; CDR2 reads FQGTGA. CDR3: CASSLSAGDTQYF. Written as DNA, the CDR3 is TGTGCCAGCAGCTTAAGTGCTGGCGATACGCAGTATTTT.

CDR3 residues: CATSDDYSNQPQHF. DNA for the CDR3: TGTGCCACCAGCGACGACTATAGCAATCAGCCCCAGCATTTT. V and J are TRBV15 and TRBJ1-5; D gene ambiguous. The CDR3 contains 14 residues. The germline V and J ends were trimmed by 5 bases and 0 bases, with 8 bases remaining between them. Germline loops: CDR1 LNHNV, CDR2 YYDKDF (reference sequence).

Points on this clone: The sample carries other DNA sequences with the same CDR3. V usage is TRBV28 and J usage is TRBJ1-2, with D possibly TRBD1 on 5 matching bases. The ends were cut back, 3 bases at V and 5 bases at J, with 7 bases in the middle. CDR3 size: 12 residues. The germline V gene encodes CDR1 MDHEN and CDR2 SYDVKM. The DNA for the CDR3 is TGTGCCAGCAGTTTGGGGGGGTATGGCTACACCTTC. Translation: CASSLGGYGYTF.

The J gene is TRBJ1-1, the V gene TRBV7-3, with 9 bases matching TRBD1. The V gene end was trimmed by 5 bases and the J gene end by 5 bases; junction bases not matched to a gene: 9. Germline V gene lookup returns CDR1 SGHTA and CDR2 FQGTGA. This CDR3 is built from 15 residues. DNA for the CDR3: TGTGCCAGCAGCACGACGGACAGGGGTAGGACTGAAGCTTTCTTT. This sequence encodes CASSTTDRGRTEAFF.

CDR3 nucleotides: TGTGCCAGCAGACCCTACGGGGGGGCTGGTGAAAAACTGTTTTTT. Protein product: CASRPYGGAGEKLFF. This chain connects TRBV6-5 to TRBJ1-4, with D maybe TRBD1 (6 bases). This CDR3 comprises 15 residues. The ends were cut back, 6 bases at V and 7 bases at J, with 18 bases in the middle. From germline, CDR1 is MNHEY and CDR2 SVGAGI.

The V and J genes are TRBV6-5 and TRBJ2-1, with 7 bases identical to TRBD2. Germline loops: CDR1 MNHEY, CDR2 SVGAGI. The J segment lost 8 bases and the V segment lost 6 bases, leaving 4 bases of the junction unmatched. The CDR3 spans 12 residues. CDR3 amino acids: CASRREPHEQFF. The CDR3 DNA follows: TGTGCCAGCAGGCGGGAGCCCCATGAGCAGTTCTTC.

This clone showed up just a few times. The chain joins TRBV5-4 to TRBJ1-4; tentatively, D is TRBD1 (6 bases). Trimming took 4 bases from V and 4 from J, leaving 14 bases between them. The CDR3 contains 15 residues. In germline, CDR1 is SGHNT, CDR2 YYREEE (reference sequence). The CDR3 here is CASSVGPGVNEKLFF. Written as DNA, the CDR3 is TGTGCCAGCAGCGTCGGGCCAGGGGTTAATGAAAAACTGTTTTTT.